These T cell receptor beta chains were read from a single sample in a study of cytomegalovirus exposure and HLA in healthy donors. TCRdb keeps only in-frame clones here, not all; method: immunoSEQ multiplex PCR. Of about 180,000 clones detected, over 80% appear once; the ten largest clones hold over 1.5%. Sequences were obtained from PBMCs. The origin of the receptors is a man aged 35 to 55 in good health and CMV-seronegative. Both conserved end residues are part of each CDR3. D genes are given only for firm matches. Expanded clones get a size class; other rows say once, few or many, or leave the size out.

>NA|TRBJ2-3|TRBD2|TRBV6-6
TGTGCCAGCAGAAAAGCGGGAGATACAGATACGCAGTATTTT
CASRKAGDTDTQYF
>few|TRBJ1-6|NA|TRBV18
TGTGCCAGCTCAACTCAACTGGGCAATTCACCCCTCCACTTT
CASSTQLGNSPLHF
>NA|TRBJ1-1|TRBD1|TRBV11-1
TGTGCCAGCAGCTCAAAGGGGGCGCGAACTGAAGCTTTCTTT
CASSSKGARTEAFF
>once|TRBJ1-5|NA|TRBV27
TGTGCCAGCAGGGTGGGAGCAGGGGGCAATCAGCCCCAGCATTTT
CASRVGAGGNQPQHF
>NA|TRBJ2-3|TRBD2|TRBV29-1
TGCAGCGTCGCCAGAGCGGGGAGCACAGATACGCAGTATTTT
CSVARAGSTDTQYF
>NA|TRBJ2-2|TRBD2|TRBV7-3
TGTGCCAGCAGCTTAAGCGGGAGTATCACCGGGGAGCTGTTTTTT
CASSLSGSITGELFF
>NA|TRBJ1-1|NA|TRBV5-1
TGCGCCAGCTACCGGGACATTGTGAACACTGAAGCTTTCTTT
CASYRDIVNTEAFF
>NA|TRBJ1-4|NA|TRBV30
TGTGCCTGGTCGCCCGGGGTTAATAATGAAAAACTGTTTTTT
CAWSPGVNNEKLFF
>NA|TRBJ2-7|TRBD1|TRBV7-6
TGTGCCAGCAGCCGGAAAGCAACCGGGACAGGGTTCCACGAGCAGTACTTC
CASSRKATGTGFHEQYF
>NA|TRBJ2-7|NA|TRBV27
TGTGCCAGCAGTTTCAGGCTATACGAGCAGTACTTC
CASSFRLYEQYF
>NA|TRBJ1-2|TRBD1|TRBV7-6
TGTGCCAGCAGCGCCACAGGGGACTATGGCTACACCTTC
CASSATGDYGYTF
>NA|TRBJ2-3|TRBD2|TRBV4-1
TGCGCCAGCAGCCAAGTTATAGCGGGGGGGACAGATACGCAGTATTTT
CASSQVIAGGTDTQYF
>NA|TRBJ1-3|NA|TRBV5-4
TGTGCCAGCAGCTTGGCCCGCGGGGCTGGAAACACCATATATTTT
CASSLARGAGNTIYF
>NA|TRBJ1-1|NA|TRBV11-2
TGTGCCAGCAGCTTTAGCTCGATGACTGAAGCTTTCTTT
CASSFSSMTEAFF
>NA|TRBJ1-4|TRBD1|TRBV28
TGTGCCAGCAGTTACCCGACAGGGGGTTATGAAAAACTGTTTTTT
CASSYPTGGYEKLFF
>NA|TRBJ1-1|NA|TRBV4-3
TGCGCCAGCAGCCAACGGGGGGCGGACACTGAAGCTTTCTTT
CASSQRGADTEAFF
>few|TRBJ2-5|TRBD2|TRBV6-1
TGTGCCAGCAGTGAGCGGACTAGCGGGAGGCAATCTGGAGAGACCCAGTACTTC
CASSERTSGRQSGETQYF
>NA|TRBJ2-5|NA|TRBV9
TGTGCCAGCAGCCCCTCCCGCCCCGGCAGCGCACAACGAGAGACCCAGTACTTC
CASSPSRPGSAQRETQYF
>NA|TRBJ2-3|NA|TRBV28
TGTGCCAGCAGCCTCCCTGGGAGGAGCACAGATACGCAGTATTTT
CASSLPGRSTDTQYF
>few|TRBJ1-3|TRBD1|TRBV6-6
TGTGCCAGCAGTTATACAGGGGAAACTGGAAACACCATATATTTT
CASSYTGETGNTIYF
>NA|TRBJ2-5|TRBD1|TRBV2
TGTGCCAGCAGTCCTACGGACAGGGGCAAGACCCAGTACTTC
CASSPTDRGKTQYF
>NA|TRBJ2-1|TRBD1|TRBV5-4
TGTGCCAGCAGCTTGGGTTTGGGACAGGGCTACAATGAGCAGTTCTTC
CASSLGLGQGYNEQFF
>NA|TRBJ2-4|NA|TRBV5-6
TGTGCCAGCAGCTTGATCGGGTTAGCCAAAAACATTCAGTACTTC
CASSLIGLAKNIQYF
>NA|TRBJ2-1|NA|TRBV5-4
TGTGCCAGCAGCTTGGTTGCGGGGTCCTACAATGAGCAGTTCTTC
CASSLVAGSYNEQFF
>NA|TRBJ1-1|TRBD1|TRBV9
TGTGCCAGCAGCGTGGACAGGGCCACTGAAGCTTTCTTT
CASSVDRATEAFF
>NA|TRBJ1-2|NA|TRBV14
TGTGCCAGCAGCCAAGGACGTAGCGGCTACACCTTC
CASSQGRSGYTF
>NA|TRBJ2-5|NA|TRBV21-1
TGTGCCAGCAGCAAGACTAGCGGGGGCCTCGCCGTGCTGTCCCAGTACTTC
CASSKTSGGLAVLSQYF
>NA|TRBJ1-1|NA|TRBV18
TGTGCCAGCTCACCCACGGCAGGCGCTGAAGCTTTCTTT
CASSPTAGAEAFF
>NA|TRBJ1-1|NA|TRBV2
TGTGCCAGCAGTGAAGCGCAATCGTACGGGGGGACCGAAGCTTTCTTT
CASSEAQSYGGTEAFF
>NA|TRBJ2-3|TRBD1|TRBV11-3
TGTGCCAGCAGCTTAAGGGGGCCATCTCTCACAGATACGCAGTATTTT
CASSLRGPSLTDTQYF
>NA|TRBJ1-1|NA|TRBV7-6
TGTGCCAGCTCTAGACAGGAGAACACTGAAGCTTTCTTT
CASSRQENTEAFF
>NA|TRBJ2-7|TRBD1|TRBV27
TGTGCCAGCAGTCCAGACAGGGCCCAAGGATACGAGCAGTACTTC
CASSPDRAQGYEQYF
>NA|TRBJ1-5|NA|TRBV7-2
TGTGCCAGCAGCTCCTGGGCTATAAGCAATCAGCCCCAGCATTTT
CASSSWAISNQPQHF
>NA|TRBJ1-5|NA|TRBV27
TGTGCCAGCAGCCGGAATTCCCCAGGGGGCAATCAGCCCCAGCATTTT
CASSRNSPGGNQPQHF
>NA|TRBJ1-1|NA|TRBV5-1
TGCGCCAGCAGCTCGGTGACAGCCCGGAACACTGAAGCTTTCTTT
CASSSVTARNTEAFF
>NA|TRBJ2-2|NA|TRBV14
TGTGCCAGCAGCCTCTGGGGCAGGACCGGGGAGCTGTTTTTT
CASSLWGRTGELFF
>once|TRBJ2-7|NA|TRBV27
TGTGCCAGCAGTTTCGGGTCTCACTACGAGCAGTACTTC
CASSFGSHYEQYF
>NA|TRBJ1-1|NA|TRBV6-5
TGTGCCAGCAGTTACTCGTTCAGAAGCACTGAAGCTTTCTTT
CASSYSFRSTEAFF
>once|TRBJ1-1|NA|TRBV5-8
TGTGCCAGCAGCTTGGGAGCTATCGGGGCTTTCTTT
CASSLGAIGAFF
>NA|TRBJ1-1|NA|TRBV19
TGTGCCAGTTCCACGGGGTGGGGGAACACTGAAGCTTTCTTT
CASSTGWGNTEAFF
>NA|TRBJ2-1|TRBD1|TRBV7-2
TGTGCCAGCAGCTTAATCACAGGGGGCTTAAAGGATGAGCAGTTCTTC
CASSLITGGLKDEQFF